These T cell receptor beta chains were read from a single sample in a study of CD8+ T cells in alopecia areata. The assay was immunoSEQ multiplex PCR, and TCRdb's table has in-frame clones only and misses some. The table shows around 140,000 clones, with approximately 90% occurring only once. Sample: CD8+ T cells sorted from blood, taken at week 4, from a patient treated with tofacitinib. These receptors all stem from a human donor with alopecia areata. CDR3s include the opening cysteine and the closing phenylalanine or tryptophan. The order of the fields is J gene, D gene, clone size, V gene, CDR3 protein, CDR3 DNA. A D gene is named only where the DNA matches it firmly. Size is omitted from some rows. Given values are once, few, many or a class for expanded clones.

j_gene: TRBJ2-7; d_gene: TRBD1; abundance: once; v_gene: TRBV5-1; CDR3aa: CASSFNPGTGAYEQYF; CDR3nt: TGCGCCAGCAGCTTCAATCCCGGGACAGGGGCCTACGAGCAGTACTTC
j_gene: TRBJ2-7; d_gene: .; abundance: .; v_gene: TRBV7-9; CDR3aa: CASSGPAGVPYEQYF; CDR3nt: TGTGCCAGCAGCGGGCCGGCAGGAGTCCCCTACGAGCAGTACTTC
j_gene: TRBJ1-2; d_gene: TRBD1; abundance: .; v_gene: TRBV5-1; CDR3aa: CASSLETGWDGYTF; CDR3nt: TGCGCCAGCAGCTTGGAGACAGGGTGGGATGGCTACACCTTC
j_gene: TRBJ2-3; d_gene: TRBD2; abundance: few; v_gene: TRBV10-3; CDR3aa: CAISEAGLAGEWTDTQYF; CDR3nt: TGTGCCATCAGTGAGGCGGGACTAGCGGGAGAATGGACAGATACGCAGTATTTT
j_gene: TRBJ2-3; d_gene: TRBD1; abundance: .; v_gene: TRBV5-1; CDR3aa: CASSLTGGISQYF; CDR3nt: TGCGCCAGCAGCTTGACAGGGGGAATATCGCAGTATTTT
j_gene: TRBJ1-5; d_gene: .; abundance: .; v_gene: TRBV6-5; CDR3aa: CASSYIGDNQPQHF; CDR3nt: TGTGCCAGCAGTTATATAGGGGACAATCAGCCCCAGCATTTT
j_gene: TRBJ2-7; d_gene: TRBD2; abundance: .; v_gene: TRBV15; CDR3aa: CATSFGLAAYSYEQYF; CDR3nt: TGTGCCACCAGCTTCGGACTAGCGGCCTACTCCTACGAGCAGTACTTC
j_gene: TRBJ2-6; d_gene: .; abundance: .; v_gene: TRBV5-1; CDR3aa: CASSLETSSSGANVLTF; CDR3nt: TGCGCCAGCAGCTTGGAGACATCTAGCTCTGGGGCCAACGTCCTGACTTTC
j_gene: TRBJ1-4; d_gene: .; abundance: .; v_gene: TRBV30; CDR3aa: CAWSVGAGKEKLFF; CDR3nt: TGTGCCTGGAGTGTCGGGGCAGGGAAGGAAAAACTGTTTTTT
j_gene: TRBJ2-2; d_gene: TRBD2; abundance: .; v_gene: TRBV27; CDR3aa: CATKPGTSGGLITGELFF; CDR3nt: TGTGCCACCAAGCCCGGGACTAGCGGGGGATTGATCACCGGGGAGCTGTTTTTT
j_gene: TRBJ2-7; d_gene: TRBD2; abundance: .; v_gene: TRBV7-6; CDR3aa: CASSPDPGLADEQYF; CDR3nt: TGTGCCAGCAGCCCAGACCCGGGACTAGCCGACGAGCAGTACTTC
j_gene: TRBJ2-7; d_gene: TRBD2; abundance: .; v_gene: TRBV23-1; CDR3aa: CASSRIAGGDEQYF; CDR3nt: TGCGCCAGCAGTCGGATAGCGGGGGGGGATGAGCAGTACTTC
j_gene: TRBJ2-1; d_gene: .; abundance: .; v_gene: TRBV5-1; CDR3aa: CAGSLEGPFSSGTPYNEQFF; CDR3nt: TGCGCCGGCAGCTTGGAGGGCCCCTTTTCCTCGGGAACCCCCTACAATGAGCAGTTCTTC
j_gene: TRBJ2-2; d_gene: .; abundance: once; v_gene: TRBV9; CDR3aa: CASGWTGELFF; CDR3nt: TGTGCCAGCGGTTGGACCGGGGAGCTGTTTTTT
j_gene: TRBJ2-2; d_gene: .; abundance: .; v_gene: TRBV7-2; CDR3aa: CASSLVMEATANTGELFF; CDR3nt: TGTGCCAGCAGCTTAGTTATGGAAGCGACAGCGAACACCGGGGAGCTGTTTTTT
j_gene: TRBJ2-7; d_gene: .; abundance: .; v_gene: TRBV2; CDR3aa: CATKGGSSYEQYF; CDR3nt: TGTGCCACCAAAGGGGGGAGCTCCTACGAGCAGTACTTC
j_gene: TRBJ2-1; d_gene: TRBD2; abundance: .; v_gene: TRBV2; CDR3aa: CASSDQRIGAGGDSEQFF; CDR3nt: TGTGCCAGCAGTGATCAGAGAATAGGAGCGGGAGGGGATAGTGAGCAGTTCTTC
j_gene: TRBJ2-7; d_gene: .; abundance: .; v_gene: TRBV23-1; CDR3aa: CASSLRGQPGEQYF; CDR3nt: TGCGCCAGCAGTCTACGCGGACAGCCCGGGGAGCAGTACTTC
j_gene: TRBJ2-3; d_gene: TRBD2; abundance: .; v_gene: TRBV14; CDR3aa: CASGSAGATDTQYF; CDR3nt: TGTGCCAGCGGCTCAGCGGGGGCCACAGATACGCAGTATTTT
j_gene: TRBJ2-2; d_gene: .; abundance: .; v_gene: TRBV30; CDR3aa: CAWSFENTGELFF; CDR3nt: TGTGCCTGGAGTTTCGAGAACACCGGGGAGCTGTTTTTT
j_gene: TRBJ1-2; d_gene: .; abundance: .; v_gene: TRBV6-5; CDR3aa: CASKFGQSHYGYTF; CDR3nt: TGTGCCAGCAAGTTCGGGCAAAGCCACTATGGCTACACCTTC
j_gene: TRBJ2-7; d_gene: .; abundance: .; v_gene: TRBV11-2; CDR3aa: CASIDLTYEQYF; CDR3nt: TGTGCCAGCATCGACCTGACCTACGAGCAGTACTTC
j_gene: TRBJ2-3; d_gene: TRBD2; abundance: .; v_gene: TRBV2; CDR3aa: CASSEPSGGPDTQYF; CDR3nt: TGTGCCAGCAGTGAACCTAGCGGGGGGCCAGATACGCAGTATTTT
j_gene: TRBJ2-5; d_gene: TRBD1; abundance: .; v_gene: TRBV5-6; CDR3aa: CASSSPLQGGQETQYF; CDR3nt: TGTGCCAGCAGCTCGCCCTTACAGGGGGGACAAGAGACCCAGTACTTC
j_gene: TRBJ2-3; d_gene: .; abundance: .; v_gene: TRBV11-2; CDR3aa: CASRLTPDTQYF; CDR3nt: TGTGCCAGCAGGTTGACCCCAGATACGCAGTATTTT
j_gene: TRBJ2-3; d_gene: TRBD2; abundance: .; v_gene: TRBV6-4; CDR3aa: CASSELAGTGSTDTQYF; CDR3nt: TGTGCCAGCAGTGAACTAGCGGGCACCGGTAGCACAGATACGCAGTATTTT
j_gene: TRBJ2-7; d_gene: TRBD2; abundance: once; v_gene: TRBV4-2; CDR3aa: CASSQERTSVSYEQYF; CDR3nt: TGTGCCAGCAGCCAAGAAAGGACTAGCGTTTCCTACGAGCAGTACTTC
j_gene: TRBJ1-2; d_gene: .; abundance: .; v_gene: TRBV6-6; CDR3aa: CASSSSVVTNYGYTF; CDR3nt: TGTGCCAGCAGTAGCTCGGTAGTTACTAACTATGGCTACACCTTC
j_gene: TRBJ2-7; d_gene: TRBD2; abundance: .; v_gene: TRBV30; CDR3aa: CAWSGTSFEQYF; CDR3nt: TGTGCCTGGAGTGGGACTAGCTTTGAGCAGTACTTC
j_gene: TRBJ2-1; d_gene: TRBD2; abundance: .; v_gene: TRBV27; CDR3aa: CASSPGTSGYNEQFF; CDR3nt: TGTGCCAGCAGCCCCGGGACTAGCGGGTACAATGAGCAGTTCTTC
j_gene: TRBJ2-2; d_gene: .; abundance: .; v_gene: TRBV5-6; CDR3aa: CASSLIPGTTFAGELFF; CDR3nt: TGTGCCAGCAGCTTGATTCCCGGGACAACCTTCGCCGGGGAGCTGTTTTTT
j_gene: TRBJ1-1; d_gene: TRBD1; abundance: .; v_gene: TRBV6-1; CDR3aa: CASSDRELNTEAFF; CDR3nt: TGTGCCAGCAGCGACAGGGAATTGAACACTGAAGCTTTCTTT
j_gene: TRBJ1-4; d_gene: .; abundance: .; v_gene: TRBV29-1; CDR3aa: CRLRGKVTNEKLFF; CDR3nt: TGCAGACTTAGGGGGAAAGTCACTAATGAAAAACTGTTTTTT
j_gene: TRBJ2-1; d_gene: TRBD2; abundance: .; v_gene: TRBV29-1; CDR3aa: CSVVGGGGAAYNEQFF; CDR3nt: TGCAGCGTTGTAGGCGGCGGGGGGGCCGCCTACAATGAGCAGTTCTTC
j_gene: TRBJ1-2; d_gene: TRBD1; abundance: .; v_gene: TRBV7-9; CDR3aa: CASSSQGGYYGYTF; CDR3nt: TGTGCCAGCAGCTCACAAGGGGGCTACTATGGCTACACCTTC
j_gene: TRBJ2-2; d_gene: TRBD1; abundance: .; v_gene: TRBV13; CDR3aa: CASSIWDRGDGELFF; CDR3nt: TGTGCCAGCAGCATTTGGGACAGGGGGGACGGCGAGCTGTTTTTT
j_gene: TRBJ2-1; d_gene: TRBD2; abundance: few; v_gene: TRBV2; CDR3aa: CASTPYSGRAYNEQFF; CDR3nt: TGTGCCAGCACCCCCTATAGCGGGAGGGCCTACAATGAGCAGTTCTTC
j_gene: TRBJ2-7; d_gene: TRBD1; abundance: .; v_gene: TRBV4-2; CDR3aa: CASSQDMGQSYEQYF; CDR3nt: TGTGCCAGCAGCCAAGATATGGGACAGTCCTACGAGCAGTACTTC
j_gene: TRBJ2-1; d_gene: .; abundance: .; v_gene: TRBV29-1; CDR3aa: CSVEDLSPEQFF; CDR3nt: TGCAGCGTTGAAGATTTATCTCCTGAGCAGTTCTTC
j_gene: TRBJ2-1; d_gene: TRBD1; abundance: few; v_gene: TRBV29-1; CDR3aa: CSVSTGDLEQFF; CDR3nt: TGCAGCGTTTCGACAGGGGATCTTGAGCAGTTCTTC
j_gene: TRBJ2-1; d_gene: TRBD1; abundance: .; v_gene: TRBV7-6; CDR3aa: CASSHGTGWGEQFF; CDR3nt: TGTGCCAGCAGCCACGGGACAGGGTGGGGTGAGCAGTTCTTC
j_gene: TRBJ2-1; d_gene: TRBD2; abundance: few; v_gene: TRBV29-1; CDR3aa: CSVMGLANEQFF; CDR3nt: TGCAGCGTTATGGGACTAGCCAATGAGCAGTTCTTC
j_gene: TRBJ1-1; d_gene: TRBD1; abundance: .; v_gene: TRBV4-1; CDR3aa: CASSQQGDDTEAFF; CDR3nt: TGCGCCAGCAGCCAGCAGGGGGATGACACTGAAGCTTTCTTT
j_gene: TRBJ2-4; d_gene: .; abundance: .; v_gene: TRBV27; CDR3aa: CASSSGAMPFYF; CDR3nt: TGTGCCAGCAGTTCCGGGGCCATGCCATTCTACTTC
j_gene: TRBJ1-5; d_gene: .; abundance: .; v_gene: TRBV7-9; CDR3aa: CASSHNQGDEPQHF; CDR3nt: TGTGCCAGCAGCCATAACCAGGGTGATGAGCCCCAGCATTTT
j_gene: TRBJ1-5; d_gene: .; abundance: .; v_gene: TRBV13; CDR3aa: CASSLGGTGNQPQHF; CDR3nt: TGTGCCAGCAGCTTAGGAGGAACGGGCAATCAGCCCCAGCATTTT
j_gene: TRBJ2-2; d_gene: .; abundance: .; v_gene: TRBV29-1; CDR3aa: CSAIKGGGELFF; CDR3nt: TGCAGCGCCATAAAAGGCGGCGGGGAGCTGTTTTTT
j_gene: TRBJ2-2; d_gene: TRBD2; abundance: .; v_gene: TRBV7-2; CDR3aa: CASSLIAGGITGELFF; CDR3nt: TGTGCCAGCAGCTTGATAGCGGGGGGAATTACCGGGGAGCTGTTTTTT
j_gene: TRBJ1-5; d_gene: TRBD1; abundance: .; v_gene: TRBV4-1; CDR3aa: CASSQGWTGDQPQHF; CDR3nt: TGCGCCAGCAGCCAAGGGTGGACAGGGGATCAGCCCCAGCATTTT
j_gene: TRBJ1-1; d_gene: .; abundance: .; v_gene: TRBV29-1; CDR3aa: CSVVLGTEAFF; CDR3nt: TGCAGCGTGGTCCTGGGGACTGAAGCTTTCTTT
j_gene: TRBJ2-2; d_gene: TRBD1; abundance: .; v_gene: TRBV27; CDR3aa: CASTTQGAFGELFF; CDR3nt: TGTGCCAGCACCACACAGGGGGCCTTCGGGGAGCTGTTTTTT
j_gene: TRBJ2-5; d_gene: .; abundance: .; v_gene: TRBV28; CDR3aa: CASSLLVGETQYF; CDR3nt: TGTGCCAGCAGTTTACTCGTGGGAGAGACCCAGTACTTC
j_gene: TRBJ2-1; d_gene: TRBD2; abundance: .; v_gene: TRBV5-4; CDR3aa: CASSTDLAGAGNEQFF; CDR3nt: TGTGCCAGCAGCACGGACCTAGCGGGGGCCGGCAATGAGCAGTTCTTC
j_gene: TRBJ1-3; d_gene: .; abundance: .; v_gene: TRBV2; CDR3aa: CASSVSSGNTIYF; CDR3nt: TGTGCCAGCAGTGTGAGTTCTGGAAACACCATATATTTT
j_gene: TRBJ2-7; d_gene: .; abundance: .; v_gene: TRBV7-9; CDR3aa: CASSYGTDTYEQYF; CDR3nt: TGTGCCAGCAGCTACGGGACTGATACCTACGAGCAGTACTTC